Presented here are 6 T cell receptor beta chains from one specimen sequenced in a study of control samples from healthy donors and cancer patients. Produced via immunoSEQ multiplex PCR; TCRdb's table is partial and in-frame only. The sample lists some 410,000 clones; 75% to 95% were seen once. Sequenced sample: PBMCs. The receptors here all came from a man aged 35-49 years with head and neck cancer.

The rearrangement links TRBV11-3 to TRBJ2-1; D gene uncertain. The CDR3 contains 14 residues. Germline lookup yields CDR1 SGHNT and CDR2 YENEEA. Deletions cut 0 bases from V and 7 bases from J, with 10 bases between. The CDR3 sequence: CASSLEEGSNEQFF. The DNA for the CDR3 is TGTGCCAGCAGCTTAGAGGAAGGGTCTAATGAGCAGTTCTTC.

The chain uses TRBV5-1 and TRBJ2-3; 9 positions agree with TRBD1. The V gene's germline CDR1 is SGHRS and CDR2 YFSETQ. This CDR3 is 14 amino acids long. The J segment lost 7 bases and the V segment lost 4 bases, leaving 7 bases of the junction unmatched. CDR3 nucleotides: TGCGCCAGCAGCCACGGGACAGGGCGAAATACGCAGTATTTT. Translated: CASSHGTGRNTQYF.

This clone has only one observation. This chain links TRBV6-2 or TRBV6-3 with TRBJ2-1; no clear D. The CDR3 extends over 13 amino acids. CDR1 and CDR2 from the germline V gene are MNHEY and SVGEGT. With 1 base removed from V and 4 bases from J, the gap between germline ends came to 5 bases. CDR3 DNA sequence: TGTGCCAGCAGTTACTTCTGGTACAATGAGCAGTTCTTC. Translating it yields CASSYFWYNEQFF.

This chain uses TRBV7-9 with TRBJ2-3; D is unresolved. The CDR3 is 11 residues long. V was shortened by 5 bases and J by 7 bases, with 7 bases between the two germline ends. Germline assignment: CDR1 SEHNR and CDR2 FQNEAQ (reference sequence). The CDR3 reads CASSTQYTQYF. The CDR3, as DNA: TGTGCCAGCAGCACACAGTATACGCAGTATTTT.

J is TRBJ2-1 and V is TRBV6-5; TRBD2 might be the D (6 bases). There are 15 residues in the CDR3. Germline CDR1 reads MNHEY; CDR2 reads SVGAGI. V was pared by 6 bases and J by 0 bases, with 12 bases between. CDR3 in DNA: TGTGCCAGCAGGATCGAGCGGGCCTCCTACAATGAGCAGTTCTTC. This codes for CASRIERASYNEQFF.

The chain carries TRBV6-5 and TRBJ2-1; D not certain. CDR1 is MNHEY and CDR2 is SVGAGI in the germline V gene. V dropped 6 bases and J dropped 0 bases, with 12 bases sitting between them. The CDR3 length is 15 residues. The CDR3 region has the DNA TGTGCCAGCAGGTCGACGGATAGCTCCTACAATGAGCAGTTCTTC. As protein: CASRSTDSSYNEQFF.